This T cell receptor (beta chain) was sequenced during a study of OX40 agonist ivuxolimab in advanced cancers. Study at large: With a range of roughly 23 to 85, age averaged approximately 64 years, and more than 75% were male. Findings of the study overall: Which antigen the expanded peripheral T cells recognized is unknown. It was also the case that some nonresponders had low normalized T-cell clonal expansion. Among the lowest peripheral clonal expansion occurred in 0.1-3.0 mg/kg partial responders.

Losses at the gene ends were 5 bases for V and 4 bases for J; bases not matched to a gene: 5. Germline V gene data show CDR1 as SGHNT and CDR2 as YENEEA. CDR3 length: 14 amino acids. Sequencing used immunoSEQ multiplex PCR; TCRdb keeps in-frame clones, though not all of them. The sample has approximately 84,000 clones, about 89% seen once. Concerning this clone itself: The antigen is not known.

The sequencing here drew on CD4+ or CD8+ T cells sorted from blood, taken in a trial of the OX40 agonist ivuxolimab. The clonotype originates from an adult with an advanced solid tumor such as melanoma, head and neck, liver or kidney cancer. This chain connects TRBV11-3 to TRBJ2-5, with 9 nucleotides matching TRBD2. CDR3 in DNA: TGTGCCAGCAGCCCCGGGACTAGCAGAGAGACCCAGTACTTC. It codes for CASSPGTSRETQYF.